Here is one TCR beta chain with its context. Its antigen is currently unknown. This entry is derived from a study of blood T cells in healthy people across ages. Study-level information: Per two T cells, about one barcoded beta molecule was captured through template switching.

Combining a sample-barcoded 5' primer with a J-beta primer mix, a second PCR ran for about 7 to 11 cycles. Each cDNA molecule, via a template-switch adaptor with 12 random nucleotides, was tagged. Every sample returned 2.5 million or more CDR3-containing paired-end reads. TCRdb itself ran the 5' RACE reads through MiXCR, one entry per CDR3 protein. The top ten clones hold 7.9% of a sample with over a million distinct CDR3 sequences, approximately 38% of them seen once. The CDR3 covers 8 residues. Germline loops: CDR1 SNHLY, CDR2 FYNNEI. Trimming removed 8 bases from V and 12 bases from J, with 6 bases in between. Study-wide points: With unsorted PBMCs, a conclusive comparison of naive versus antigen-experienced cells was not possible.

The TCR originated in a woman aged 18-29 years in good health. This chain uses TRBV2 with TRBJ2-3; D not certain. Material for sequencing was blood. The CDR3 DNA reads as TGTGCCAGCCCTTTCCAGTATTTT. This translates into CASPFQYF.